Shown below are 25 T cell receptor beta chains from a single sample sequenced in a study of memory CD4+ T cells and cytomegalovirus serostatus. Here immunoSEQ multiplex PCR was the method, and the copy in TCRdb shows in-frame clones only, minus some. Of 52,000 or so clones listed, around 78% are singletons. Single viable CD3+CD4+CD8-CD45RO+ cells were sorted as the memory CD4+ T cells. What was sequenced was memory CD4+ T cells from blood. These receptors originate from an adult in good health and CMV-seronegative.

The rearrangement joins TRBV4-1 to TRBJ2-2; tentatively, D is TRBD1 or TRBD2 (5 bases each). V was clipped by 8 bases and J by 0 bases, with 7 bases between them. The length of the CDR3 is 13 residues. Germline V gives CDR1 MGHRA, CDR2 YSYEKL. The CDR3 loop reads CASGTANTGELFF. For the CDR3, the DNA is TGCGCCAGCGGGACGGCGAACACCGGGGAGCTGTTTTTT.

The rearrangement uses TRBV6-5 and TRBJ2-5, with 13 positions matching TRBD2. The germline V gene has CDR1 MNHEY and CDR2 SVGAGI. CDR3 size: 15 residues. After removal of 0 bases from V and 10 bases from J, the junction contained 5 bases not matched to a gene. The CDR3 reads CASSYSKLAGGSQYF. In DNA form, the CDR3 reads TGTGCCAGCAGTTACTCGAAACTAGCGGGAGGGAGCCAGTACTTC.

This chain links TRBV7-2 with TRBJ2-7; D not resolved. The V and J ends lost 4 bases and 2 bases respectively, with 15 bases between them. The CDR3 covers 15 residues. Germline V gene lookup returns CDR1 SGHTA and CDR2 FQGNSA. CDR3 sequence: CASSSPLTWTYEQYF. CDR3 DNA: TGTGCCAGCAGCTCCCCTTTGACCTGGACCTACGAGCAGTACTTC.

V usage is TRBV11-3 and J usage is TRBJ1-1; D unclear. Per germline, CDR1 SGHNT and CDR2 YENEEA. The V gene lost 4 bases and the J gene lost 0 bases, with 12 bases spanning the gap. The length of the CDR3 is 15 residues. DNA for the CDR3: TGTGCCAGCAGCTCCTCAGGAGGTATGAACACTGAAGCTTTCTTT. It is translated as CASSSSGGMNTEAFF.

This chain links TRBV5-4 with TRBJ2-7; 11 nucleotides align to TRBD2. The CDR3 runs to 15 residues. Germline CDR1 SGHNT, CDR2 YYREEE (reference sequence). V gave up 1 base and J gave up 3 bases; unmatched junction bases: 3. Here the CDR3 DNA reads TGTGCCAGCAGCTTGAAACTAGCGGGGGACTACGAGCAGTACTTC. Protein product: CASSLKLAGDYEQYF.

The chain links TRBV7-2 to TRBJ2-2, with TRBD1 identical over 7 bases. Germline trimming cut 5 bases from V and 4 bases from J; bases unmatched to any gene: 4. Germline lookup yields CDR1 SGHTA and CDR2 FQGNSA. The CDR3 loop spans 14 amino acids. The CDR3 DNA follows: TGTGCCAGCAGCCCCCACAGGGGCACCGGGGAGCTGTTTTTT. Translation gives CASSPHRGTGELFF. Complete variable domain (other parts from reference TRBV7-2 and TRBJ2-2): GAGVSQSPSNKVTEKGKDVELRCDPISGHTALYWYRQSLGQGLEFLIYFQGNSAPDKSGLPSDRFSAERTGGSVSTLTIQRTQQEDSAVYLCASSPHRGTGELFFGEGSRLTVL.

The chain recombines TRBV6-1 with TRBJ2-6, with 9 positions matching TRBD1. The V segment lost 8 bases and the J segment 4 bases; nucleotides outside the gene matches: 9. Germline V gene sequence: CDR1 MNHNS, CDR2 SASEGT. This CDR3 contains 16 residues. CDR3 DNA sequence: TGTGCCAGCCGTGGACAGGGGTCCTCAGGGGCCAACGTCCTGACTTTC. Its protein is CASRGQGSSGANVLTF.

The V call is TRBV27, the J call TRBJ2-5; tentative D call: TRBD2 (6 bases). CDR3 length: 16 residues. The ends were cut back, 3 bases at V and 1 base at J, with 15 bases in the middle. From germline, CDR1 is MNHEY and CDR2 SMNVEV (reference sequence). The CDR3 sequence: CASSFFRGTGQETQYF. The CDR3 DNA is TGTGCCAGCAGTTTCTTTCGGGGGACCGGCCAAGAGACCCAGTACTTC.

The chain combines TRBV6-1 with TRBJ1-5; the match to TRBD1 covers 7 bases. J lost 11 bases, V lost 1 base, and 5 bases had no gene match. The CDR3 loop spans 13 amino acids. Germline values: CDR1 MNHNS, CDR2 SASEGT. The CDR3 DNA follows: TGTGCCAGCAGTGAAGTCCCAACAGGGGCCCAGCATTTT. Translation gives CASSEVPTGAQHF.

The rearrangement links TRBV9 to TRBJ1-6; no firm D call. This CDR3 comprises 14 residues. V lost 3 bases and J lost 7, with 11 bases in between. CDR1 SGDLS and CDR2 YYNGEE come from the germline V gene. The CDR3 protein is CASSAPTPNSPLHF. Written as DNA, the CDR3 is TGTGCCAGCAGCGCACCCACCCCCAATTCACCCCTCCACTTT.

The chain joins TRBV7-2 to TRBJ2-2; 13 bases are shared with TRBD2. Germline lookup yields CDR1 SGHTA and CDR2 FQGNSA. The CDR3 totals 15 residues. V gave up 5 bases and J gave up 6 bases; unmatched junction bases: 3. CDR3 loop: CASSPTSGRSGELFF. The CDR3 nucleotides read TGTGCCAGCAGCCCGACTAGCGGGAGGTCCGGGGAGCTGTTTTTT.

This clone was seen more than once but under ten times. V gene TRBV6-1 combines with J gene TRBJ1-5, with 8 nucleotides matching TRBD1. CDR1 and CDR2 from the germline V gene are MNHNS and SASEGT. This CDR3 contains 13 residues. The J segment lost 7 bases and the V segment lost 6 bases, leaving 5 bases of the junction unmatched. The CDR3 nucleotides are TGTGCCAGCAGGAGCACAGGGGGACAGCCCCAGCATTTT. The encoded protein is CASRSTGGQPQHF.

This CDR3 is CASSLWGLAGGTDTQYF. Here the CDR3 DNA reads TGTGCCAGCAGTTTATGGGGACTAGCGGGAGGCACAGATACGCAGTATTTT. The chain is built from TRBV27 and TRBJ2-3, with 14 bases lining up with TRBD2. This CDR3 has 17 amino acids. Germline assignment: CDR1 MNHEY and CDR2 SMNVEV (reference sequence). Germline trimming cut 1 base from V and 1 base from J; bases unmatched to any gene: 1.

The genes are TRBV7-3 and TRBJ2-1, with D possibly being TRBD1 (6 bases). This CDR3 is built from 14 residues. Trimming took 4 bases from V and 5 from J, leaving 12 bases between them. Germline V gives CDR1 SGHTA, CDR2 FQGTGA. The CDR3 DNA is TGTGCCAGCAGCTCAGGACAGTCCCACAATGAGCAGTTCTTC. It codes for CASSSGQSHNEQFF.

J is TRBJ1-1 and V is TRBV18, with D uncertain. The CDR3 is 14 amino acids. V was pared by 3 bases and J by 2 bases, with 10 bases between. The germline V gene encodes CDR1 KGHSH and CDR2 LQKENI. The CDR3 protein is CASSPGWDNTEAFF. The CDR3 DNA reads TGTGCCAGCTCACCGGGTTGGGATAACACTGAAGCTTTCTTT.

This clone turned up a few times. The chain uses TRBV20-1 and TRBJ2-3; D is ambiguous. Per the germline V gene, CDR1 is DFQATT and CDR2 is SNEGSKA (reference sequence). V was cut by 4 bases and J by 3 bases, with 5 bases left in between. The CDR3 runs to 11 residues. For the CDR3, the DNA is TGCAGTGCTACTGTAACAGATACGCAGTATTTT. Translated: CSATVTDTQYF.

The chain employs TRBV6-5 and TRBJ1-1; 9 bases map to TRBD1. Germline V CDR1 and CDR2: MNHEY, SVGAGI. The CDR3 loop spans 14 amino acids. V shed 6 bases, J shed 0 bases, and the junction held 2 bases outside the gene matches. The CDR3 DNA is TGTGCCAGCAGGACAGGGGGGATGAACACTGAAGCTTTCTTT. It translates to CASRTGGMNTEAFF.

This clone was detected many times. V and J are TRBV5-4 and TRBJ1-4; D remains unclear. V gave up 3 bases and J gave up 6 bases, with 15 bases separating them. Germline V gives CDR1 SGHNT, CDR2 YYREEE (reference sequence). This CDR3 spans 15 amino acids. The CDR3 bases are TGTGCCAGCAGCTCCCCGGGAATGAAGGATGAAAAACTGTTTTTT. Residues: CASSSPGMKDEKLFF.

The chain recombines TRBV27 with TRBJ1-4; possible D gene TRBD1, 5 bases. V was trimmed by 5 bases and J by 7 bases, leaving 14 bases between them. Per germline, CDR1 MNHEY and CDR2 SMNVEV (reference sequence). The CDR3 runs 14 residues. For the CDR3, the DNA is TGTGCCAGCAGTAAAAGGGGATATTTTGAAAAACTGTTTTTT. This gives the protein CASSKRGYFEKLFF.

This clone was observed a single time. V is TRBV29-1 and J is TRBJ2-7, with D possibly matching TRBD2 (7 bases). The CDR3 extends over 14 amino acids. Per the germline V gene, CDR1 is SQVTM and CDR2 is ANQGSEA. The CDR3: CNGRGAVSSYEQYF. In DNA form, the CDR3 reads TGCAACGGTCGGGGGGCAGTCAGCTCCTACGAGCAGTACTTC.

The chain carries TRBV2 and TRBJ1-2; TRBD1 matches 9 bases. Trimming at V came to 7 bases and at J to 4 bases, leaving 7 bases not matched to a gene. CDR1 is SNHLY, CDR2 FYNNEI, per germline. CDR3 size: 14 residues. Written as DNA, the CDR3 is TGTGCCAGCATCTTACAGGGGGCGGGCTATGGCTACACCTTC. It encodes CASILQGAGYGYTF. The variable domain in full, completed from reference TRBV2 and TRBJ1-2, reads EPEVTQTPSHQVTQMGQEVILRCVPISNHLYFYWYRQILGQKVEFLVSFYNNEISEKSEIFDDQFSVERPDGSNFTLKIRSTKLEDSAMYFCASILQGAGYGYTFGSGTRLTVV.

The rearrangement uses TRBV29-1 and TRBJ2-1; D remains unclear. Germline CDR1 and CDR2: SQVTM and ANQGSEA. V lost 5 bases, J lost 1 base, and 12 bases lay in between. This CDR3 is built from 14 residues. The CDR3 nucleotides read TGCAGCGTTTTCGGCACAGCGTCCTACAATGAGCAGTTCTTC. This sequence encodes CSVFGTASYNEQFF.

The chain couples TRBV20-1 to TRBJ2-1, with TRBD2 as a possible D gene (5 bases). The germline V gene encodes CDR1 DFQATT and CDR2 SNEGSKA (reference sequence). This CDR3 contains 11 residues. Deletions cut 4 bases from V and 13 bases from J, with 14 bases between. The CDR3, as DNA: TGCAGTGCTATAACCCGGGGATTACAGTTCTTC. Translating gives CSAITRGLQFF.

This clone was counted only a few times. DNA for the CDR3: TGCGCCAGCGTCGGGCCTTCGGCGGGTGGCTACACCTTC. Its translation: CASVGPSAGGYTF. The chain joins TRBV5-1 to TRBJ1-2; D is unclear. The ends were cut back, 7 bases at V and 7 bases at J, with 17 bases in the middle. In germline, CDR1 is SGHRS, CDR2 YFSETQ. The CDR3 totals 13 residues.

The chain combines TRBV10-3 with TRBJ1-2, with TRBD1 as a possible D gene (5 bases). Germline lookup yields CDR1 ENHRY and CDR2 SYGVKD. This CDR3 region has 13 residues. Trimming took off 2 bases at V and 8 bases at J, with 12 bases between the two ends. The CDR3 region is CAISETGGRGYTF. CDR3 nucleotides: TGTGCCATCAGTGAGACAGGCGGCCGGGGCTACACCTTC.